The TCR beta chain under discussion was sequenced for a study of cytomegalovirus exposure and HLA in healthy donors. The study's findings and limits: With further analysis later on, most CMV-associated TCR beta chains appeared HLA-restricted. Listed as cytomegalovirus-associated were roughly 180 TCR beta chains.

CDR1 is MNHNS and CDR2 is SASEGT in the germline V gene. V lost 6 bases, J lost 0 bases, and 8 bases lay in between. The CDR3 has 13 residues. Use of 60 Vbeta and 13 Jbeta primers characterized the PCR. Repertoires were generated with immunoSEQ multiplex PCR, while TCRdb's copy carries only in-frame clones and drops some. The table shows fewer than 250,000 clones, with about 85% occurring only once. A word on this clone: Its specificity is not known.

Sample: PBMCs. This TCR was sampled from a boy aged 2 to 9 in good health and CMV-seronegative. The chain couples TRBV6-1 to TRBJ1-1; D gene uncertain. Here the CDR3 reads CASRGPMNTEAFF. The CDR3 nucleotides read TGTGCCAGCAGGGGCCCCATGAACACTGAAGCTTTCTTT.